The 2 T cell receptor beta chains presented below share a single source sample, sequenced in a study of T-cell reconstitution after alpha-beta-depleted transplantation in children. Unique molecular identifiers featured in how the TCRbeta library was prepared. TCRdb reprocessed the PCR reads via MiXCR and lists one record per CDR3 protein. This table has 700,000 to 850,000 distinct CDR3 sequences, roughly 16% appearing once. This specimen consisted of PBMCs, mostly from graft donor cells, obtained 360 days after TCRalphabeta/CD19-depleted stem cell transplant. Source of these receptors: a male patient aged 10 to 17 who had a stem cell transplant for acute lymphoblastic leukemia, so the T cells may come from the graft donor.

This clonotype has a count of ten or more. The CDR3 is CAEGLAGGQLETDTQYF. The CDR3 bases are TGCGCCGAAGGACTAGCGGGAGGCCAACTAGAAACAGATACGCAGTATTTT. The chain carries TRBV5-1 and TRBJ2-3; 14 bases map to TRBD2. Germline CDR1 reads SGHRS; CDR2 reads YFSETQ. The CDR3 consists of 17 residues. Unmatched junction bases numbered 13, after V lost 10 bases and J lost 3 bases.

This clonotype has just a few counts. The chain links TRBV29-1 to TRBJ1-1; D gene ambiguous. The germline CDR1 and CDR2 sequences are SQVTM and ANQGSEA. Trimming removed 8 bases at V and 1 base at J, with 14 bases between. The CDR3 is 13 amino acids. CDR3 in amino acids: CSIRISPNTEAFF. For the CDR3, the DNA is TGCAGCATACGGATATCACCGAACACTGAAGCTTTCTTT. Supplemented by reference TRBV29-1 and TRBJ1-1, the full variable domain reads SAVISQKPSRDICQRGTSLTIQCQVDSQVTMMFWYRQQPGQSLTLIATANQGSEATYESGFVIDKFPISRPNLTFSTLTVSNMSPEDSSIYLCSIRISPNTEAFFGQGTRLTVV.